This T cell receptor beta chain was identified during a study of blood T cell repertoires in COVID-19 (dated by TCRdb to 2020 to 2021). Regarding the complete study: The collaborator samples originated in the United States, Italy and Spain and spanned the acute and convalescent phases of COVID-19. The prospective study material was composed of cDNA or gDNA derived from T cells, B-cell-depleted T cells, or PBMCs. Subjects who had been exposed to COVID-19, were actively infected with it, or had recovered from it provided the deeply sampled blood TCRbeta repertoires that made up the dataset. The repertoires were released in a freely available public database meant as a resource for research on the immune response to SARS-CoV-2. The samples were drawn from two sources: the first 160 participants of the ongoing ImmuneRACE study, and 1,000 to 1,500 subjects contributed by 6 global collaborators. Nearly every sample came with metadata listing a de-identified subject ID, COVID-19 status, age in years and sex. Where available, HLA class I and class II types were taken from metadata supplied by the sample provider and were not determined by assay-based typing.

Measured from the cysteine to the phenylalanine, the CDR3 is 15 residues long. Only the CDR3 portion is preserved as DNA: 45 bases, with reading frame beginning at the first base. Deletion took 4 bases off V and 0 bases off J, with a span of 8 bases between the germline ends. As encoded in the germline V gene (reference sequence), CDR1 is SGHNT while CDR2 is YYREEE. Here is what the overall study found, with its caveats: Clinical and demographic metadata were provided uncurated, with the amount varying by source and participant.

Collaborating institutions collected whole blood in K2EDTA tubes following their own protocols. For TCRbeta analysis, collaborators shipped samples in one of three forms: frozen whole blood, isolated PBMCs, or DNA extracted from either of those sample types. As to this clone: No antigen is known for it. Base-call qualities are not available, and no considerably larger clone is one nucleotide away.

TCRbeta CDR3 regions were amplified from genomic DNA using the immunoSEQ Assay, a bias-controlled multiplex PCR. On the study's bioinformatics: The number of nucleated cells in each sample was estimated from the amplification of reference gene primers within the assay. Sequence reads were collapsed and filtered to measure the absolute abundance of every unique TCRbeta CDR3 rearrangement. Productive Simpson clonality was computed per sample as the square root of Simpson's diversity index over productive rearrangements. Imported from immuneACCESS, the table was reduced by TCRdb to in-frame sequences with V and J called. These copies leave out some clones; in studies compared against another copy, an unresolved V gene accounts for under half, and the cause of the remainder is not known. V and J calls and clone size are those listed in that table; D and trimming were worked out from the DNA. The sample contains about 33,000 clones, 75% to 85% of them found a single time. Roughly 9.1% of the sample comes from the top ten.

The receptor's source is an older man with active COVID-19. The sequence joins TRBV5-4 to TRBJ2-6; perhaps TRBD2 is the D gene, with 6 bases matching. Sequenced input: peripheral blood. At the DNA level, the sequence is TGTGCCAGCAGCCCCGGGGGCTCTGGGGCCAACGTCCTGACTTTC. This sequence encodes CASSPGGSGANVLTF. When the CDR3 is completed using the reference TRBV5-4 and TRBJ2-6 genes on either side, the full variable domain is ETGVTQSPTHLIKTRGQQVTLRCSSQSGHNTVSWYQQALGQGPQFIFQYYREEENGRGNFPPRFSGLQFPNYSSELNVNALELDDSALYLCASSPGGSGANVLTFGAGSRLTVL.